The 20 T cell receptor beta chains below all came from one sample that was sequenced in a study of naive CD8 T cells in extremely preterm neonates. For these TCRs, the target antigens are not known. Study outcomes and limitations: Compared with older groups, preterm CDR3s were shorter, with fewer N additions and less trimming.

Repertoires were generated with immunoSEQ multiplex PCR, while TCRdb's copy carries only in-frame clones and drops some. The sample yields more than 20,000 clones, around 88% seen once. Samples were taken at extremely preterm deliveries at about 22-27 weeks of gestation. The specimen sequenced was naive CD8+ T cells from cord blood. All receptors derive from a boy who was born preterm.

The V gene is TRBV15, the J gene TRBJ1-2; D is uncertain. The V end was cut by 5 bases, the J end by 8 bases, with 12 bases between. The germline V gene has CDR1 LNHNV and CDR2 YYDKDF (reference sequence). This CDR3 spans 12 amino acids. The CDR3 reads CATSGREVGYTF. The CDR3, as DNA: TGTGCCACCAGCGGAAGGGAAGTGGGCTACACCTTC.

The V call is TRBV4-1, the J call TRBJ2-1, with 9 nucleotides matching TRBD2. V was clipped by 2 bases and J by 3 bases; unmatched bases: 2. Germline V gene lookup returns CDR1 MGHRA and CDR2 YSYEKL. CDR3 length: 15 residues. The CDR3 coding sequence is TGCGCCAGCAGCCAATATAGCGGGGGCTACAATGAGCAGTTCTTC. Amino acids: CASSQYSGGYNEQFF.

V is TRBV11-3 and J is TRBJ2-3, with D unresolved. Per the germline V gene, CDR1 is SGHNT and CDR2 is YENEEA. The CDR3 contains 13 residues. V was shortened by 6 bases and J by 0 bases, with 7 bases between the two germline ends. The CDR3 coding sequence is TGTGCCAGCAGGGGCAGGAGCACAGATACGCAGTATTTT. The encoded protein is CASRGRSTDTQYF.

V gene TRBV19 combines with J gene TRBJ2-3, with D perhaps matching TRBD1 (6 bases). The CDR3 loop spans 13 amino acids. Germline V gives CDR1 LNHDA, CDR2 SQIVND (reference sequence). V gave up 4 bases and J gave up 1 base, with 6 bases separating them. As DNA, the CDR3 is TGTGCCAGTAGTACAGGGGGCACAGATACGCAGTATTTT. Its translation: CASSTGGTDTQYF.

This chain uses TRBV21-1 with TRBJ2-5; the D call TRBD2 from the table was never checked on the DNA. TRBV21-1 is reported as a pseudogene. This CDR3 contains 14 residues. In DNA form, the CDR3 reads TGTGCCAGCAGCAAACCCCGTCGGCAAGAGACCCAGTACTTC. This sequence encodes CASSKPRRQETQYF.

The rearrangement joins TRBV12-5 to TRBJ2-3; the match to TRBD1 covers 8 bases. V dropped 2 bases and J dropped 3; count of bases not matched to a gene: 13. Looked up from germline, CDR1 is LGHNT and CDR2 is FRNRAP. The CDR3 covers 18 residues. The CDR3, as DNA: TGTGCTAGTGGTTTGTCAACCCGGACAGGGTGGGAGACAGATACGCAGTATTTT. The encoded protein is CASGLSTRTGWETDTQYF.

This clone was seen a few times. The chain recombines TRBV6-5 with TRBJ2-7; 8 positions agree with TRBD1. From germline, CDR1 is MNHEY and CDR2 SVGAGI. The J segment lost 4 bases and the V segment lost 4 bases, leaving 0 bases of the junction unmatched. The CDR3 spans 12 residues. The CDR3 sequence is CASSWTGYEQYF. CDR3 bases: TGTGCCAGCAGTTGGACAGGGTACGAGCAGTACTTC.

This clone was seen more than once but under ten times. Within the sample, other DNA sequences also encode this same CDR3. The chain joins TRBV9 to TRBJ1-6; 7 bases match TRBD1. The CDR3 totals 14 residues. Losses at the gene ends were 0 bases for V and 6 bases for J; bases not matched to a gene: 0. Germline lookup yields CDR1 SGDLS and CDR2 YYNGEE. The CDR3 spells CASSVGQGNSPLHF. In nucleotides, the CDR3 is TGTGCCAGCAGCGTAGGACAGGGTAATTCACCCCTCCACTTT.

The V call is TRBV30, the J call TRBJ1-1; D gene unclear. Trimming removed 3 bases at V and 11 bases at J, with 16 bases between. The germline gives CDR1 GTSNPN, CDR2 SVGIG (reference sequence). The CDR3 is 12 amino acids. CDR3: CAWSTQATYAFF. The CDR3 region has the DNA TGTGCCTGGAGCACCCAAGCCACCTACGCTTTCTTT.

The V and J genes are TRBV9 and TRBJ2-2, with TRBD2 matching 10 bases. The germline V gene encodes CDR1 SGDLS and CDR2 YYNGEE. V shed 1 base, J shed 4 bases, and the junction held 1 base outside the gene matches. CDR3 length equals 15 residues. CDR3 protein: CASSVSGGATGELFF. The CDR3 nucleotides read TGTGCCAGCAGCGTAAGCGGGGGGGCCACCGGGGAGCTGTTTTTT.

The rearrangement joins TRBV29-1 to TRBJ1-2, with 8 positions matching TRBD1. V was clipped by 7 bases and J by 5 bases; unmatched bases: 3. The CDR3 sequence is 11 residues long. Per the germline V gene, CDR1 is SQVTM and CDR2 is ANQGSEA. In DNA, the CDR3 is TGCAGCGCATGGACAGGGTATGGCTACACCTTC. Amino acids: CSAWTGYGYTF.

The CDR3 is CSARMAYEQYF. DNA of the CDR3: TGCAGTGCTAGAATGGCCTACGAGCAGTACTTC. The chain carries TRBV20-1 and TRBJ2-7; D uncertain. The CDR3 has 11 residues. V was cut by 2 bases and J by 2 bases, with 4 bases left in between. Per germline, CDR1 DFQATT and CDR2 SNEGSKA (reference sequence).

This clone was recorded a few times. The chain links TRBV6-5 to TRBJ1-1; maybe TRBD1 (5 bases). CDR1 MNHEY and CDR2 SVGAGI come from the germline V gene. CDR3 length: 14 residues. With 2 bases removed from V and 0 bases from J, the gap between germline ends came to 7 bases. CDR3: CASSYQGMNTEAFF. The DNA of the CDR3 is TGTGCCAGCAGTTACCAGGGTATGAACACTGAAGCTTTCTTT.

V usage is TRBV30 and J usage is TRBJ1-2; D unresolved. CDR1 is GTSNPN and CDR2 is SVGIG in the germline V gene (reference sequence). Trimming pared 1 base from V and 2 bases from J, leaving 2 bases between. The CDR3 covers 11 residues. The chain's CDR3 is CAWSDNYGYTF. The CDR3 coding sequence is TGTGCCTGGAGTGACAACTATGGCTACACCTTC.

J is TRBJ2-3 and V is TRBV7-2; 12 positions agree with TRBD2. Losses at the gene ends were 1 base for V and 1 base for J; bases not matched to a gene: 0. This CDR3 has 16 amino acids. Germline CDR1 SGHTA, CDR2 FQGNSA. In DNA, the CDR3 is TGTGCCAGCAGCTTAGGGACTAGCGGGGGCACAGATACGCAGTATTTT. It specifies CASSLGTSGGTDTQYF.

This clone was recorded once. The chain links TRBV4-2 to TRBJ1-1; D is unresolved. With 3 bases removed from V and 0 bases from J, the gap between germline ends came to 8 bases. The CDR3 is 14 residues long. Germline loops: CDR1 LGHNA, CDR2 YNFKEQ. CDR3 DNA: TGTGCCAGCAGCCAGGGGAGGATGAACACTGAAGCTTTCTTT. It yields the protein CASSQGRMNTEAFF.

The chain has TRBV13 and TRBJ2-5, with unresolved D. The CDR3 sequence is 11 residues long. V gave up 2 bases and J gave up 2 bases, with 0 bases separating them. The V gene's germline CDR1 is PRHDT and CDR2 FYEKMQ (reference sequence). In DNA, the CDR3 is TGTGCCAGCAGCTTACAAGAGACCCAGTACTTC. This encodes CASSLQETQYF.

The chain links TRBV19 to TRBJ1-1, with 7 bases identical to TRBD1. V was pared by 6 bases and J by 5 bases, with 0 bases of the junction left unmatched. Germline CDR1 reads LNHDA; CDR2 reads SQIVND (reference sequence). This CDR3 is built from 11 residues. The CDR3 region has the DNA TGTGCCAGTAGGACAGGGACTGAAGCTTTCTTT. Its protein product is CASRTGTEAFF.

This chain links TRBV7-2 with TRBJ2-7; TRBD2 agrees at 8 bases. V lost 6 bases and J lost 1; bases outside the gene matches: 11. The germline V gene has CDR1 SGHTA and CDR2 FQGNSA. The CDR3 totals 16 residues. The CDR3 here is CASSTRFLAGSYEQYF. CDR3 bases: TGTGCCAGCAGTACACGGTTCCTAGCGGGTTCCTACGAGCAGTACTTC.

This chain uses TRBV9 with TRBJ2-5, with D perhaps being TRBD1 or TRBD2 (6 bases each). CDR1 and CDR2 (germline): SGDLS, YYNGEE. V shed 0 bases and J shed 1 base, with 7 bases lying between them. CDR3 length: 14 amino acids. CDR3 DNA sequence: TGTGCCAGCAGCGTAGCGGGGGCCCAAGAGACCCAGTACTTC. Translating gives CASSVAGAQETQYF.